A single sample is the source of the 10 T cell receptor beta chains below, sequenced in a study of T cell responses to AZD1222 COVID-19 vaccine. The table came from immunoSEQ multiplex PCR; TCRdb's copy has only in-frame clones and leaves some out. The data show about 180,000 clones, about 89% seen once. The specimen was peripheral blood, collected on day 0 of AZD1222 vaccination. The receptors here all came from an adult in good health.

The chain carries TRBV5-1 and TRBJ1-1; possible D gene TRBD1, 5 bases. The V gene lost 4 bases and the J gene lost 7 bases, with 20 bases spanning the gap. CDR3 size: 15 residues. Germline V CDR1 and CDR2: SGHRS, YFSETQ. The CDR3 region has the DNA TGCGCCAGCAGCGTCCGGGACGCAGGTCGTGATGAAGCTTTCTTT. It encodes CASSVRDAGRDEAFF.

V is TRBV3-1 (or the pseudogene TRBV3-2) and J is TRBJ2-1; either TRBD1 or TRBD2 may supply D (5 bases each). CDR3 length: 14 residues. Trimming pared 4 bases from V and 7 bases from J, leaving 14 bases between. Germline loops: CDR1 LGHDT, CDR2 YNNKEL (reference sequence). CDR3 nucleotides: TGTGCCAGCAGCCTCGGGACCTTTGGTAATGAGCAGTTCTTC. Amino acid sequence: CASSLGTFGNEQFF.

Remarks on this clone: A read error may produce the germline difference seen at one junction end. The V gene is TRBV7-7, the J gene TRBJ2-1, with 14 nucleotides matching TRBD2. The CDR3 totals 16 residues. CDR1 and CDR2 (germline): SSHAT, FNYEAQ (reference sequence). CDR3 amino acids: CASSHGLAGGNNEQFF. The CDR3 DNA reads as TGTGCTAGCAGCCACGGACTAGCGGGAGGAAACAATGAGCAGTTCTTC.

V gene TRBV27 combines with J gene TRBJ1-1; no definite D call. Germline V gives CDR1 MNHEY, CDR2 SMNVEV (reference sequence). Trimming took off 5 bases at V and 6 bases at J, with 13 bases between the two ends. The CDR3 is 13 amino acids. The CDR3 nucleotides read TGTGCCAGCAGTCCCTCGGGAAGGGCTGAAGCTTTCTTT. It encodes CASSPSGRAEAFF.

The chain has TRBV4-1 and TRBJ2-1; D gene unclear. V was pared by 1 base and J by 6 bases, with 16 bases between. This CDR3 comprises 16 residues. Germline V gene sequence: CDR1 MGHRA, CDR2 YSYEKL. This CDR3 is CASSQGASPLINEQFF. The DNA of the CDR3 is TGCGCCAGCAGCCAAGGGGCCTCCCCTCTCATCAATGAGCAGTTCTTC.

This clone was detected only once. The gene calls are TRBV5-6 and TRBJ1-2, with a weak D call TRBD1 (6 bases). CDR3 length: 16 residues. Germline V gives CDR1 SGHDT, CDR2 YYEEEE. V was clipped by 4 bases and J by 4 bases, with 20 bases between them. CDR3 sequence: CASSRGADSVSYGYTF. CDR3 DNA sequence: TGTGCCAGCAGCAGGGGGGCGGACAGTGTTTCCTATGGCTACACCTTC.

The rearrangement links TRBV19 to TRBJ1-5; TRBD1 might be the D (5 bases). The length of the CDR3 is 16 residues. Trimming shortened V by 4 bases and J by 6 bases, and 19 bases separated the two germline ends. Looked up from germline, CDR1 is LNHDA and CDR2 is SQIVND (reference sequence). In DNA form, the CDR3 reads TGTGCCAGTAGTACCCTTCATGGGGGGAAGAGTCAGCCCCAGCATTTT. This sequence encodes CASSTLHGGKSQPQHF.

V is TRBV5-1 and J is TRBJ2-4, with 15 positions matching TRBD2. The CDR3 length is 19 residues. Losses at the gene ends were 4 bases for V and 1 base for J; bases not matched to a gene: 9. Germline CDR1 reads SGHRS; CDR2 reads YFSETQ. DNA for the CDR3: TGCGCCAGCAGCCCCTGGACTAGCGGGGGGGCGGTTGCCAAAAACATTCAGTACTTC. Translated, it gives CASSPWTSGGAVAKNIQYF.

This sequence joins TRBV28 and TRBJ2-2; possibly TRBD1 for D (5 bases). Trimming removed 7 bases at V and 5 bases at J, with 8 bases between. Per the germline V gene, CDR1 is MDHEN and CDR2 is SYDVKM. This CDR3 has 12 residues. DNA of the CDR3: TGTGCCAGCAATAAGGGGACCGGGGAGCTGTTTTTT. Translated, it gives CASNKGTGELFF.

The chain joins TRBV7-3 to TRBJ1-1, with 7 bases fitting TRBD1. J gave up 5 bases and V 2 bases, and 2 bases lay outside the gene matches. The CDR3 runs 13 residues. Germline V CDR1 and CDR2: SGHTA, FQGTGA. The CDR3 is CASSLDRVTEAFF. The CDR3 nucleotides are TGTGCCAGCAGCTTAGACAGGGTGACTGAAGCTTTCTTT.